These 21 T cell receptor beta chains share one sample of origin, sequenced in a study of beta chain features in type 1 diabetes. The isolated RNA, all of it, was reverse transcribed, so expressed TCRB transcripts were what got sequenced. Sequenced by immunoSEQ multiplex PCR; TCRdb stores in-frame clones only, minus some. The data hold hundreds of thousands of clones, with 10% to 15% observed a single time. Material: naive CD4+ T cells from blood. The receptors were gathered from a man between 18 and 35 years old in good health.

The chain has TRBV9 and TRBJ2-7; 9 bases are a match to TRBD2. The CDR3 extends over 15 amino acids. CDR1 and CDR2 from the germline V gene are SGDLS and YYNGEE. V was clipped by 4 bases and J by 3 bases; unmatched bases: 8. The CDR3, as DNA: TGTGCCAGCAGCCCTCTGGGTAGCGGGAGCTACGAGCAGTACTTC. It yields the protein CASSPLGSGSYEQYF.

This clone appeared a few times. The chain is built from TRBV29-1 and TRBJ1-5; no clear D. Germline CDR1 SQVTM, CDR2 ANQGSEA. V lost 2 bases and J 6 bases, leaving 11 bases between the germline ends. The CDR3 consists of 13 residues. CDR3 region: CSVENVAGQPQHF. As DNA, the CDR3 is TGCAGCGTTGAAAATGTGGCAGGTCAGCCCCAGCATTTT.

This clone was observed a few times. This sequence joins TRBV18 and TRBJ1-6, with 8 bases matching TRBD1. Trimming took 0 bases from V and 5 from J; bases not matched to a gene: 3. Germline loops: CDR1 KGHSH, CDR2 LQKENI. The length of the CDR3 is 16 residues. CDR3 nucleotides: TGTGCCAGCTCACCACCGGACAGGGAGGATAATTCACCCCTCCACTTT. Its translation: CASSPPDREDNSPLHF.

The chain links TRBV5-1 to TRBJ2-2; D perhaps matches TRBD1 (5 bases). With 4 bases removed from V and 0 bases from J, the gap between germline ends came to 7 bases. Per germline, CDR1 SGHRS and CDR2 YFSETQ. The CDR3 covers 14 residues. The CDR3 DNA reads TGCGCCAGCAGCAGGACATCGAACACCGGGGAGCTGTTTTTT. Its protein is CASSRTSNTGELFF.

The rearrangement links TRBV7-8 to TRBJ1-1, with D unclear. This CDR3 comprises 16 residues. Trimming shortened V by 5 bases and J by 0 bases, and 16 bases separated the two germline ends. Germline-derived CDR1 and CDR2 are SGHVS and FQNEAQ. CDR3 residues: CASSPHRVPVNTEAFF. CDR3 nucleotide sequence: TGTGCCAGCAGCCCTCATAGAGTCCCGGTGAACACTGAAGCTTTCTTT.

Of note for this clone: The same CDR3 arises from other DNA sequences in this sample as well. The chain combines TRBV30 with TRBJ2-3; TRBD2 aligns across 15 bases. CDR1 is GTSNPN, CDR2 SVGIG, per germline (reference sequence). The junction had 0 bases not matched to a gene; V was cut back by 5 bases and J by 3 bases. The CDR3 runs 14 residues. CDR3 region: CAWGLAGGTDTQYF. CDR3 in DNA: TGTGCCTGGGGACTAGCGGGGGGGACAGATACGCAGTATTTT.

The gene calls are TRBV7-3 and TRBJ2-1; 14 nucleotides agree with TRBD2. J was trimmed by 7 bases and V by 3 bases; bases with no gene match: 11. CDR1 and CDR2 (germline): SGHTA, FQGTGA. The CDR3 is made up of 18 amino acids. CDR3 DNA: TGTGCCAGCAGCTTCCACCCGGGACTAGCGGGAGCGAGGAATGAGCAGTTCTTC. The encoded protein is CASSFHPGLAGARNEQFF.

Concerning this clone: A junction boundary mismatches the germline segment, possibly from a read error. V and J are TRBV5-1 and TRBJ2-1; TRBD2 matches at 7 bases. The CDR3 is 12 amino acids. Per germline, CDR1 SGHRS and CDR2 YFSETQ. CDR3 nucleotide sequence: TGTGCCAGCAGCTTGAGACTAGCTCCCGAGTTCTTC. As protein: CASSLRLAPEFF.

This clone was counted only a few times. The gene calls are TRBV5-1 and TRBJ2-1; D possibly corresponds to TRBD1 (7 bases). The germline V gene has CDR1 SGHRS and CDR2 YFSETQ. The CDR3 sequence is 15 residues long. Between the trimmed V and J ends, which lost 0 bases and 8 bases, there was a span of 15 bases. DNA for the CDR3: TGCGCCAGCAGCTTGGTCGCAGGGGGGTCTCATGAGCAGTTCTTC. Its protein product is CASSLVAGGSHEQFF.

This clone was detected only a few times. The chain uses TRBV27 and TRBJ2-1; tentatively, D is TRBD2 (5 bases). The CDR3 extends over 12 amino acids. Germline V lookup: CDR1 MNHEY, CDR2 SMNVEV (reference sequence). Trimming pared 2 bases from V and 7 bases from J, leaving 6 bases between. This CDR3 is CASSLTGNEQFF. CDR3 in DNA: TGTGCCAGCAGTTTAACGGGGAATGAGCAGTTCTTC.

CDR3 amino acids: CASSQTSDEQFF. CDR3 coding DNA: TGTGCCAGCAGCCAGACTAGTGATGAGCAGTTCTTC. This sequence joins TRBV7-9 and TRBJ2-1, with a tentative D call TRBD2 (6 bases). The CDR3 is 12 residues long. Per germline, CDR1 SEHNR and CDR2 FQNEAQ (reference sequence). V lost 5 bases to trimming and J lost 8 bases, with 10 bases between them.

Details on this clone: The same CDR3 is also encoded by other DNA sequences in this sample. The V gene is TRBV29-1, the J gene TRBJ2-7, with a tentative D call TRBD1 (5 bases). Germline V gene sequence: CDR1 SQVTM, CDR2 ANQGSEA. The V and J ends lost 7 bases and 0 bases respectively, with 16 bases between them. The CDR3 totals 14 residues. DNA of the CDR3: TGCAGCGCCCGGCGACAGTTAAGCTCCTACGAGCAGTACTTC. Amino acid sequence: CSARRQLSSYEQYF.

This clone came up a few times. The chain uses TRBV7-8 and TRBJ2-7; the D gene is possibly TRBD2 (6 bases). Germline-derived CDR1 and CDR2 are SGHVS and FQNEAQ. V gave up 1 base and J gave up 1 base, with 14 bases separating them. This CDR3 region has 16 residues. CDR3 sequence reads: CASSLVASAVSYEQYF. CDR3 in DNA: TGTGCCAGCAGCTTAGTAGCTAGCGCAGTGTCCTACGAGCAGTACTTC.

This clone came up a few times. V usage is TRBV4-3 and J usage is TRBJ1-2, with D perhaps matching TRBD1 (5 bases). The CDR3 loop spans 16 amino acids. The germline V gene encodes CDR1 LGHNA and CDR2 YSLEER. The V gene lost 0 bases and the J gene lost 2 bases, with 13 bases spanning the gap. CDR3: CASSQDLRRANYGYTF. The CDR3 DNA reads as TGCGCCAGCAGCCAAGATCTCCGCAGGGCCAACTATGGCTACACCTTC.

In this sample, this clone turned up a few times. The CDR3 bases are TGTGCCAGTAGTATCCGGGACAGGGGTAATCAGCCCCAGCATTTT. It translates to CASSIRDRGNQPQHF. V usage is TRBV19 and J usage is TRBJ1-5; 10 positions match TRBD1. The CDR3 runs to 15 residues. CDR1 is LNHDA, CDR2 SQIVND, per germline (reference sequence). Germline trimming cut 3 bases from V and 4 bases from J; bases unmatched to any gene: 3.

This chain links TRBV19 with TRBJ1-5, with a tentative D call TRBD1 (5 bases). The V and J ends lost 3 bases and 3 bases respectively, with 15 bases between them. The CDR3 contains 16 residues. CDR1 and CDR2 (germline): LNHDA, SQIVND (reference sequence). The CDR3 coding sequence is TGTGCCAGTAGTATTGCCCGGGGGGAATACAATCAGCCCCAGCATTTT. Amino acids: CASSIARGEYNQPQHF. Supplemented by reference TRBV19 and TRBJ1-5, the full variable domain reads DGGITQSPKYLFRKEGQNVTLSCEQNLNHDAMYWYRQDPGQGLRLIYYSQIVNDFQKGDIAEGYSVSREKKESFPLTVTSAQKNPTAFYLCASSIARGEYNQPQHFGDGTRLSIL.

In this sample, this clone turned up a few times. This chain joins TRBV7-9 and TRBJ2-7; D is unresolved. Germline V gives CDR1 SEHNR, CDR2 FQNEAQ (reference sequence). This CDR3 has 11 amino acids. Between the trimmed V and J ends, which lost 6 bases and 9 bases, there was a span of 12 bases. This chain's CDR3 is CASSLLPRQYF. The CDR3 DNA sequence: TGTGCCAGCAGTTTGCTCCCGCGGCAGTACTTC. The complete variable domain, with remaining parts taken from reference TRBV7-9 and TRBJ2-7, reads DTGVSQNPRHKITKRGQNVTFRCDPISEHNRLYWYRQTLGQGPEFLTYFQNEAQLEKSRLLSDRFSAERPKGSFSTLEIQRTEQGDSAMYLCASSLLPRQYFGPGTRLTVT.

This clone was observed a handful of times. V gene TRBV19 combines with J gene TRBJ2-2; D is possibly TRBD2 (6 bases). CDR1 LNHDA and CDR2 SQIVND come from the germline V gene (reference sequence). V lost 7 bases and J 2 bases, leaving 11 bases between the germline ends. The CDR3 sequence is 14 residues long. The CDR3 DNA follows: TGTGCCAGTAAATCTAGCGTTAACACCGGGGAGCTGTTTTTT. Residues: CASKSSVNTGELFF.

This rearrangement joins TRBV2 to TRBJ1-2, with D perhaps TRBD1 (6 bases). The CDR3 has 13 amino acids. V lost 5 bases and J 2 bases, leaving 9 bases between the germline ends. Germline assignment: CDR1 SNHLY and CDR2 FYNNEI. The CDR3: CASSKDRNYGYTF. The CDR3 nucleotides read TGTGCCAGCAGTAAGGACAGAAACTATGGCTACACCTTC.

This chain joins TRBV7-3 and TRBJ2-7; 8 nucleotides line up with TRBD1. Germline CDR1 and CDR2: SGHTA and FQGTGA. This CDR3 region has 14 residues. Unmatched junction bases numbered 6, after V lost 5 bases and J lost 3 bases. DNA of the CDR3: TGTGCCAGCAGCCCGCGACAGGGGAGCTACGAGCAGTACTTC. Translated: CASSPRQGSYEQYF.

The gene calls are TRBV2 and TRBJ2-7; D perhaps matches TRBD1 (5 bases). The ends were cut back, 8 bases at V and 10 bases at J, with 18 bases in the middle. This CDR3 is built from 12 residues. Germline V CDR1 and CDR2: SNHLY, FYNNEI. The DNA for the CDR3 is TGTGCCAGCCAACCAGGGATACGCGAACAGTACTTC. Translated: CASQPGIREQYF. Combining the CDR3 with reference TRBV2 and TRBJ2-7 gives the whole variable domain EPEVTQTPSHQVTQMGQEVILRCVPISNHLYFYWYRQILGQKVEFLVSFYNNEISEKSEIFDDQFSVERPDGSNFTLKIRSTKLEDSAMYFCASQPGIREQYFGPGTRLTVT.